This T cell receptor (beta chain) was sequenced in a study of Ad26.COV2.S vaccination and SARS-CoV-2 variants. Sequenced by immunoSEQ multiplex PCR; TCRdb stores in-frame clones only, minus some. The data contain 380,000 or so clones, about 83% of them singletons. V gave up 5 bases and J gave up 5 bases, with 7 bases separating them. This CDR3 contains 12 residues. Treatment reported: roughly 20 received Ad26.COV2.S at low or high dose, single or two shots; roughly five received placebo; per-sample allocation not given. Material that was analyzed had been drawn on day 63 after the first vaccine or placebo injection.

The sequences come from peripheral blood, collected in a trial of Ad26.COV2.S vaccine versus placebo. The gene calls are TRBV12-3 or TRBV12-4 and TRBJ1-5; D gene ambiguous. The TCR originated in a person aged 18 to 59 who received the Ad26.COV2.S COVID-19 vaccine or a placebo. As DNA, the CDR3 is TGTGCCAGCAGTCCGGATCATCAGCCCCAGCATTTT. As protein: CASSPDHQPQHF.